This TCR beta chain derives from a study of T cell responses to AZD1222 COVID-19 vaccine (dated by TCRdb to 2020 to 2022). As for the study more broadly: AZD1222 recipients with second doses at about 4 weeks or about 12 weeks were pooled, because spike-specific TCR depth and breadth did not differ between schedules. Trial participants were enrolled into age subgroups of 18-55, 56-69 and 70-plus years, which contained approximately 150, 28 and 58 TCR-sequenced participants, respectively. A total of about 240 trial participants underwent TCR sequencing, of whom roughly 210 received two doses of AZD1222 and some 25 received two doses of the MenACWY control vaccine.

Per the publication, the time point label means: baseline before first vaccination. The vaccinee samples were drawn from two UK trials, COV001 and COV002, one of which was a single-blind randomized controlled phase 2/3 trial testing AZD1222 (ChAdOx1 nCoV-19) in healthy adults. For TCRbeta chain sequencing, PBMC samples from trial participants were taken at day 0 and at day 28 after the second dose. V is trimmed back by 9 bases and J by 5 bases, and the junction contains 10 bases that no gene match accounts for. Reading the germline V gene (reference sequence) gives CDR1 MNHEY and CDR2 SMNVEV. Reading from cysteine to phenylalanine, the CDR3 counts 14 amino acids. Kept here is only the CDR3 DNA, which spans 42 bases and is read in frame from base 1. Paper-wide results and their limitations: Because no day 14 peak-response samples were available, the repertoires could be characterized only after the peak T cell response. Conclusions about previously exposed vaccinees were limited because only six AZD1222 recipients were SARS-CoV-2 seropositive at baseline. A significant rise in spike-specific TCR breadth and depth was observed after two AZD1222 doses relative to day 0 and relative to MenACWY recipients. Epitopes outside the regions mutated in the B.1.351 and B.1.1.7 variants were reportedly recognized by nearly half of the unique spike-specific TCRs. CD4 TCRs associated with the vaccine covered the entire spike protein, and the dominant responses were in regions 160-218 and 743-854. The 56-69-year group was small, and its depth increase did not reach significance, likely because of low power. Participants were mostly white British and included more females than males, and it was suggested by the authors that clonal diversity may have been underestimated.

As for this clone: There is no known antigen for this receptor. There are no base qualities to consult, and no much larger clone falls within one base.

The CDR3 regions of human TCRbeta chains were analyzed by immunosequencing. On the authors' methods: Repertoire TCRs were matched against a reference library of SARS-CoV-2-specific TCRs generated with the MIRA antigen-specificity platform. Breadth was defined as the fraction of unique TCRs that were SARS-CoV-2-associated, and depth was defined as the fraction of total T cells that were SARS-CoV-2-associated. Using the MIRA data, every spike-specific TCR was mapped to the spike region that the TCR reacted to and assigned to either a CD4 or a CD8 class. Log10-transformed breadth and depth values were compared by one-way ANOVA with Sidak's multiple comparisons tests. Held by TCRdb, this immuneACCESS table contains in-frame sequences only and omits some clones. Under half of the omission traces to an unresolved V gene where checked; the cause of the rest is unknown. V and J calls and clone size are as listed in that table; D and trimming were resolved from the DNA. The table for this sample lists 130,000 to 150,000 clones; 90% to 95% of them were counted only once. The ten largest clones represent less than 2% of the sample.

Here the sequenced sample was peripheral blood, taken on day 0 of AZD1222 vaccination. In this chain, TRBV27 is recombined with TRBJ2-3, with 8 central nucleotides matching TRBD2. The origin of this receptor is an adult in good health. The base sequence is TGTGCCAGTCGACCGGGGGGGCGTATAGATACGCAGTATTTT. Its translation reads: CASRPGGRIDTQYF.